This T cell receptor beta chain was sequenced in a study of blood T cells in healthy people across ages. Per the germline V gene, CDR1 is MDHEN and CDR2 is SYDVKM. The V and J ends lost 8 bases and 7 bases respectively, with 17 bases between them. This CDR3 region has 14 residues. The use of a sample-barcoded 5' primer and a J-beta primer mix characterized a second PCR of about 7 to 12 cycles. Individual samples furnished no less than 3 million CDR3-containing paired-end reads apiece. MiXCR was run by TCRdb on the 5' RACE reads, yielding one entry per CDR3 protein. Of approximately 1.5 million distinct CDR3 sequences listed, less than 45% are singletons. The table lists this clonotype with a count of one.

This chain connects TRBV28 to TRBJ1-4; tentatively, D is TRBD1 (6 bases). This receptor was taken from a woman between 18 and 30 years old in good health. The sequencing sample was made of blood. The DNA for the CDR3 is TGTGCCAGCGGAGGACAGCTAACTCTTGAAAAACTGTTTTTT. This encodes CASGGQLTLEKLFF.